This T cell receptor beta chain originates from a study of regulatory T cells in long-lasting Graves disease. As for time point: newly diagnosed GD, antithyroid drugs for less than 3 months. PBMC RNA served as the TCR library source. This clonotype was observed many times. No antigen is known for it. Regarding the study as a whole: Newly diagnosed patients had higher TCR diversity than persistent Graves' patients did. Relative to new patients (roughly 950), persistent patients exhibited greater sharing of public clonotypes (about 3,000).

The TCR beta library used iRepertoire HTBI primers with Arm-PCR amplification of CDR3. In TCRdb, the multiplex PCR reads were re-called with MiXCR into one record per CDR3 protein. The repertoire consists of more than 400,000 distinct CDR3 sequences, with around 17% occurring once and the leading ten covering roughly a tenth. Germline V CDR1 and CDR2: MNHEY, SMNVEV (reference sequence). The junction had 15 bases not matched to a gene; V was cut back by 8 bases and J by 0 bases. The CDR3 covers 18 residues. In addition, the sample was reused for a study of T cells in Graves' hyperthyroidism and ophthalmopathy.

The clonotype originates from a woman aged 25 to 45 with Graves disease. Sample: peripheral blood mononuclear cells (PBMCs), taken at new diagnosis, from a patient treated with antithyroid drugs. The chain is built from TRBV27 and TRBJ2-7; 11 nucleotides align to TRBD2. The CDR3 nucleotides read TGTGCCAGCTCCCCTGACGGGCTAGCGGGGGGTAGCTCCTACGAGCAGTACTTC. Its protein product is CASSPDGLAGGSSYEQYF.